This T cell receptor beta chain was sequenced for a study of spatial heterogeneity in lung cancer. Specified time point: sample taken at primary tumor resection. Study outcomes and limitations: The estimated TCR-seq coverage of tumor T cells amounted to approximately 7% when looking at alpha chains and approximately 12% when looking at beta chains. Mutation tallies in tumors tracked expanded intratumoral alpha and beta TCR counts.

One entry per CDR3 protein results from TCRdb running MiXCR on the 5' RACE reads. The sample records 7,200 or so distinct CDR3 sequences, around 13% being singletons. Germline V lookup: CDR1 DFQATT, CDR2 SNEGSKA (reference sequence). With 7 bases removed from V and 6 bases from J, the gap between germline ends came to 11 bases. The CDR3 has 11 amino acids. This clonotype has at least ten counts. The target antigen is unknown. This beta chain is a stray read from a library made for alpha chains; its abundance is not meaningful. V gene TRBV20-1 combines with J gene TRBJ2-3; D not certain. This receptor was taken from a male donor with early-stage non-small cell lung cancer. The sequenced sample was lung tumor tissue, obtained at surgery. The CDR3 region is CSGDTEDTQYF. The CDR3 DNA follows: TGCAGTGGTGATACGGAGGATACGCAGTATTTT.